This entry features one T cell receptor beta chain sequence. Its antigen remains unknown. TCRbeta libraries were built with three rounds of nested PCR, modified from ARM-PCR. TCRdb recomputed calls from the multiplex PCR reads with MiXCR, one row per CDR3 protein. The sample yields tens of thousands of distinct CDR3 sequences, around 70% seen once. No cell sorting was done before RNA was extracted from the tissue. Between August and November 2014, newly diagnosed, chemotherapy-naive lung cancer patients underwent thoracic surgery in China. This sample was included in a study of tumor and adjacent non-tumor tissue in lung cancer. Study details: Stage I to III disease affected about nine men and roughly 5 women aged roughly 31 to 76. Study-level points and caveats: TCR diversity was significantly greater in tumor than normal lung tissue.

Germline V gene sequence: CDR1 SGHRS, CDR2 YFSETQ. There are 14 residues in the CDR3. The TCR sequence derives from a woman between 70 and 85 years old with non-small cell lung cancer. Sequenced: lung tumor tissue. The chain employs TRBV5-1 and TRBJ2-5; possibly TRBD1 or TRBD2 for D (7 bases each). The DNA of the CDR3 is TGCGTCAACGGGGAGGGACAGAGCCAAGAGACCCAGTACTTC. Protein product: CVNGEGQSQETQYF.